This T cell receptor beta chain is from a study of blood T cell repertoires in COVID-19. Study at large: COVID-19 samples, acute and convalescent, were from the United States, Italy and Spain. T cells, B-cell-depleted T cells, or PBMCs supplied cDNA or gDNA.

CDR3 length: 16 amino acids. The V segment lost 4 bases and the J segment 3 bases; nucleotides outside the gene matches: 10. CDR1 and CDR2 (germline): SGHRS, YFSETQ. Authors' data handling: Estimates of nucleated cell counts were drawn from the amplification of reference gene primers. Libraries were prepared by immunoSEQ multiplex PCR; TCRdb keeps only in-frame clonotypes and omits some of them. V and J calls and clone size are copied from that table; D and trimming were computed from the DNA. This table holds some 26,000 clones, around 85% found once. Material for sequencing was peripheral blood. The receptor was derived from a man between 45 and 60 years old with active or convalescent COVID-19. The chain couples TRBV5-1 to TRBJ1-1; the match to TRBD1 covers 9 bases. The DNA of the CDR3 is TGCGCCAGCAGCGGCCGACAGGGGGTAATGGACACTGAAGCTTTCTTT. It codes for CASSGRQGVMDTEAFF.